Below are 14 T cell receptor beta chains sequenced from a single sample in a study of blood T cell repertoires in COVID-19. Here immunoSEQ multiplex PCR was the method, and the copy in TCRdb shows in-frame clones only, minus some. The repertoire holds more than 120,000 clones, with approximately 85% as singletons. The sequenced material came from peripheral blood. The receptors originated from a human donor with acute or convalescent COVID-19. The donor label of this sample is uncertain.

The rearrangement joins TRBV19 to TRBJ1-2, with D perhaps TRBD1 (5 bases). The CDR3 sequence is 15 residues long. Deletions cut 7 bases from V and 2 bases from J, with 17 bases between. Per the germline V gene, CDR1 is LNHDA and CDR2 is SQIVND (reference sequence). In DNA form, the CDR3 reads TGTGCCAGTACCCACAACTACGGGGGGAACTATGGCTACACCTTC. It yields the protein CASTHNYGGNYGYTF.

This clone appeared once. CDR3 sequence reads: CASSPAGGRNNEQFF. CDR3 bases: TGTGCCAGCAGCCCAGCGGGAGGGCGAAACAATGAGCAGTTCTTC. The chain carries TRBV7-3 and TRBJ2-1; 10 nucleotides agree with TRBD2. J was trimmed by 5 bases and V by 5 bases; bases with no gene match: 6. The V gene's germline CDR1 is SGHTA and CDR2 FQGTGA. The CDR3 is made up of 15 amino acids.

The chain couples TRBV5-1 to TRBJ2-7; TRBD2 matches at 11 bases. In germline, CDR1 is SGHRS, CDR2 YFSETQ. V lost 0 bases and J lost 9; bases outside the gene matches: 14. This CDR3 comprises 17 residues. CDR3 DNA sequence: TGCGCCAGCAGCTTGGCTCCGACTAGCGGGAACCGGCGTGCGCAGTACTTC. Protein product: CASSLAPTSGNRRAQYF.

The V call is TRBV28, the J call TRBJ2-4; 7 bases map to TRBD2. J gave up 9 bases and V 4 bases, and 12 bases lay outside the gene matches. CDR1 and CDR2 from the germline V gene are MDHEN and SYDVKM. This CDR3 comprises 15 residues. The CDR3 reads CASSSPGRVEGIQYF. DNA of the CDR3: TGTGCCAGCAGTTCCCCAGGGAGGGTCGAGGGCATTCAGTACTTC. Full variable domain (rest looked up from reference TRBV28 and TRBJ2-4): DVKVTQSSRYLVKRTGEKVFLECVQDMDHENMFWYRQDPGLGLRLIYFSYDVKMKEKGDIPEGYSVSREKKERFSLILESASTNQTSMYLCASSSPGRVEGIQYFGAGTRLSVL.

The V call is TRBV28, the J call TRBJ2-1, with 9 bases identical to TRBD2. J was trimmed by 2 bases and V by 6 bases; bases with no gene match: 8. The germline CDR1 and CDR2 sequences are MDHEN and SYDVKM. The CDR3 runs to 16 residues. The CDR3 nucleotides are TGTGCCAGCAGGGGAGCCTCTAGCGGGGCCTACAATGAGCAGTTCTTC. Translation: CASRGASSGAYNEQFF.

The chain is built from TRBV7-9 and TRBJ2-5, with TRBD1 matching 7 bases. Germline V gives CDR1 SEHNR, CDR2 FQNEAQ (reference sequence). Unmatched junction bases numbered 8, after V lost 5 bases and J lost 2 bases. CDR3 length equals 15 residues. CDR3 nucleotide sequence: TGTGCCAGCAGCGCACAGGGGAACAGTCAAGAGACCCAGTACTTC. This codes for CASSAQGNSQETQYF. Filled out from reference TRBV7-9 and TRBJ2-5, the complete variable domain reads DTGVSQNPRHKITKRGQNVTFRCDPISEHNRLYWYRQTLGQGPEFLTYFQNEAQLEKSRLLSDRFSAERPKGSFSTLEIQRTEQGDSAMYLCASSAQGNSQETQYFGPGTRLLVL.

The rearrangement links TRBV7-2 to TRBJ2-3; perhaps TRBD1 as D (6 bases). V was shortened by 5 bases and J by 8 bases, with 11 bases between the two germline ends. Germline V lookup: CDR1 SGHTA, CDR2 FQGNSA. This CDR3 region has 12 residues. The CDR3, as DNA: TGTGCCAGCAGCCTCGTAGGGGGTACGCAGTATTTT. It codes for CASSLVGGTQYF.

This chain joins TRBV5-1 and TRBJ2-3; 7 bases map to TRBD1. CDR3 size: 15 residues. The V gene's germline CDR1 is SGHRS and CDR2 YFSETQ. V lost 4 bases and J lost 1; bases outside the gene matches: 6. This CDR3 is CASSPTGTGTDTQYF. The CDR3 bases are TGCGCCAGCAGCCCGACCGGGACAGGCACAGATACGCAGTATTTT.

The V call is TRBV3-1 (or the pseudogene TRBV3-2), the J call TRBJ2-7, with 8 bases identical to TRBD2. The junction had 8 bases not matched to a gene; V was cut back by 0 bases and J by 7 bases. CDR1 LGHDT and CDR2 YNNKEL come from the germline V gene (reference sequence). The CDR3 is 15 amino acids. CDR3 sequence (DNA): TGTGCCAGCAGCCAAGACTCGAGCGGGAGAGGGGAGCAGTACGTC. Amino acids: CASSQDSSGRGEQYV.

This chain connects TRBV12-3 or TRBV12-4 to TRBJ1-2, with D perhaps TRBD1 (5 bases). The CDR3 totals 13 residues. V lost 1 base, J lost 7 bases, and 10 bases lay in between. CDR3 protein: CASSLDRSFGYTF. As DNA, the CDR3 is TGTGCCAGCAGTTTAGACAGGTCGTTTGGCTACACCTTC.

This clone has a single count. The gene calls are TRBV24-1 and TRBJ2-1; maybe TRBD1 (5 bases). Trimming shortened V by 1 base and J by 5 bases, and 11 bases separated the two germline ends. Germline CDR1 KGHDR, CDR2 SFDVKD. This CDR3 contains 15 residues. The CDR3 loop reads CATSDFRDRNNEQFF. CDR3 sequence (DNA): TGTGCCACCAGTGATTTCCGAGACAGAAACAATGAGCAGTTCTTC.

The V call is TRBV5-4, the J call TRBJ2-1, with TRBD1 identical over 8 bases. CDR1 and CDR2 (germline): SGHNT, YYREEE (reference sequence). V lost 1 base, J lost 8 bases, and 8 bases stayed unmatched. This CDR3 region has 15 residues. CDR3 loop: CASSLLQGATDEQFF. In DNA, the CDR3 is TGTGCCAGCAGCTTGCTGCAGGGGGCGACGGATGAGCAGTTCTTC.

The CDR3 reads CASSNGLGINYGYTF. The CDR3, as DNA: TGTGCCAGTAGTAATGGGCTCGGGATTAACTATGGCTACACCTTC. The gene calls are TRBV19 and TRBJ1-2; D gene ambiguous. Per germline, CDR1 LNHDA and CDR2 SQIVND (reference sequence). Trimming stripped 4 bases from V and 1 base from J, with 13 bases between. CDR3 length equals 15 residues.

The J gene is TRBJ2-5, the V gene TRBV6-1; TRBD1 might be the D (6 bases). CDR1 MNHNS and CDR2 SASEGT come from the germline V gene. Trimming removed 3 bases at V and 5 bases at J, with 10 bases between. This CDR3 has 13 amino acids. CDR3: CASSETGGETQYF. The CDR3 DNA is TGTGCCAGCAGTGAGACAGGTGGGGAGACCCAGTACTTC.